Each of the 16 T cell receptor beta chains below was sequenced from the same sample in a study of Ad26.COV2.S vaccination and SARS-CoV-2 variants. As for treatment: 15 to 20 received Ad26.COV2.S at low or high dose, single or two shots; 5 received placebo; per-sample allocation not given. The study sampled participants on day 63 after the first vaccine or placebo injection. Sequencing used immunoSEQ multiplex PCR; TCRdb keeps in-frame clones, though not all of them. Of almost 400,000 clones detected, about 91% appear once; the ten largest clones hold approximately 1.9%. The sequencing used peripheral blood, collected in a trial of Ad26.COV2.S vaccine versus placebo. Receptor source: a person between 18 and 65 years old who received the Ad26.COV2.S COVID-19 vaccine or a placebo.

This clone was seen only a few times. This sequence joins TRBV7-9 and TRBJ2-7; 7 bases are a match to TRBD1. The CDR3 extends over 13 amino acids. Trimming took 3 bases from V and 6 from J; bases not matched to a gene: 5. Germline CDR1 and CDR2: SEHNR and FQNEAQ (reference sequence). CDR3 sequence: CASSFPSGGEQYF. Written as DNA, the CDR3 is TGTGCCAGCAGCTTCCCCTCAGGGGGCGAGCAGTACTTC.

The chain links TRBV6-1 to TRBJ2-7; D unclear. Germline V gene data show CDR1 as MNHNS and CDR2 as SASEGT. V dropped 2 bases and J dropped 6 bases, with 11 bases sitting between them. The CDR3 extends over 13 amino acids. The CDR3 nucleotides read TGTGCCAGCAGTGAACTCGTCCTTGGCGAGCAGTACTTC. As protein: CASSELVLGEQYF.

This sequence joins TRBV5-1 and TRBJ1-4; possibly TRBD1 for D (5 bases). CDR1 and CDR2 (germline): SGHRS, YFSETQ. Trimming took 4 bases from V and 3 from J, leaving 10 bases between them. The length of the CDR3 is 14 residues. The CDR3: CASSPTAPNEKLFF. The CDR3 DNA sequence: TGCGCCAGCAGCCCGACAGCACCTAATGAAAAACTGTTTTTT. Combining the CDR3 with reference TRBV5-1 and TRBJ1-4 gives the whole variable domain KAGVTQTPRYLIKTRGQQVTLSCSPISGHRSVSWYQQTPGQGLQFLFEYFSETQRNKGNFPGRFSGRQFSNSRSEMNVSTLELGDSALYLCASSPTAPNEKLFFGSGTQLSVL.

CDR3 protein: CASSRGLAGDPGADTQYF. For the CDR3, the DNA is TGTGCCAGCAGCCGGGGACTAGCGGGAGACCCCGGGGCAGATACGCAGTATTTT. The V gene is TRBV7-9, the J gene TRBJ2-3; 14 nucleotides agree with TRBD2. V shed 5 bases, J shed 4 bases, and the junction held 11 bases outside the gene matches. CDR1 and CDR2 from the germline V gene are SEHNR and FQNEAQ (reference sequence). The CDR3 contains 18 residues.

The V and J genes are TRBV29-1 and TRBJ1-4; 8 bases agree with TRBD1. CDR3 length: 13 amino acids. V was clipped by 7 bases and J by 2 bases; unmatched bases: 3. CDR1 is SQVTM, CDR2 ANQGSEA, per germline. This CDR3 reads CSAGDRTNEKLFF. CDR3 DNA: TGCAGCGCCGGGGACAGGACTAATGAAAAACTGTTTTTT. Looking up the rest from reference TRBV29-1 and TRBJ1-4 gives the full variable domain: SAVISQKPSRDICQRGTSLTIQCQVDSQVTMMFWYRQQPGQSLTLIATANQGSEATYESGFVIDKFPISRPNLTFSTLTVSNMSPEDSSIYLCSAGDRTNEKLFFGSGTQLSVL.

This chain joins TRBV5-1 and TRBJ2-1; D unclear. The CDR3 spans 16 residues. Germline CDR1 SGHRS, CDR2 YFSETQ. V gave up 0 bases and J gave up 0 bases, with 10 bases separating them. DNA of the CDR3: TGCGCCAGCAGCTTGGGCCAGCGAGGCTCCTACAATGAGCAGTTCTTC. Translation gives CASSLGQRGSYNEQFF.

This clone was seen only a few times. J is TRBJ1-5 and V is TRBV7-9; maybe TRBD1 (5 bases). Germline V gene data show CDR1 as SEHNR and CDR2 as FQNEAQ (reference sequence). V lost 5 bases to trimming and J lost 6 bases, with 11 bases between them. The CDR3 has 13 residues. This CDR3 is CASSGARSQPQHF. CDR3 DNA: TGTGCCAGCAGCGGGGCGCGGAGTCAGCCCCAGCATTTT.

The chain couples TRBV19 to TRBJ2-1, with TRBD2 identical over 13 bases. With 6 bases clipped from V and 7 bases from J, the junction kept 12 bases outside the gene matches. The CDR3 is 17 residues long. The germline gives CDR1 LNHDA, CDR2 SQIVND (reference sequence). CDR3 amino acids: CASRGQDGLAGVNEQFF. CDR3 DNA sequence: TGTGCCAGTAGGGGACAGGATGGACTAGCGGGAGTTAATGAGCAGTTCTTC. The full variable domain, with the rest looked up from reference TRBV19 and TRBJ2-1, is DGGITQSPKYLFRKEGQNVTLSCEQNLNHDAMYWYRQDPGQGLRLIYYSQIVNDFQKGDIAEGYSVSREKKESFPLTVTSAQKNPTAFYLCASRGQDGLAGVNEQFFGPGTRLTVL.

The CDR3 nucleotides are TGCGCCAGCAGCCAAGTCGGGACTCCCTACAATGAGCAGTTCTTC. This encodes CASSQVGTPYNEQFF. The genes are TRBV4-1 and TRBJ2-1; D is possibly TRBD2 (6 bases). The CDR3 is 15 residues long. Germline V gene data show CDR1 as MGHRA and CDR2 as YSYEKL. Trimming shortened V by 1 base and J by 2 bases, and 9 bases separated the two germline ends.

The chain employs TRBV19 and TRBJ1-5, with no clear D. This CDR3 comprises 12 residues. CDR1 LNHDA and CDR2 SQIVND come from the germline V gene (reference sequence). With 4 bases removed from V and 6 bases from J, the gap between germline ends came to 7 bases. The CDR3 region is CASSTRSQPQHF. CDR3 in DNA: TGTGCCAGTAGTACGAGGAGTCAGCCCCAGCATTTT.

This clone was counted a single time. The rearrangement links TRBV19 to TRBJ2-6, with 8 bases matching TRBD2. The CDR3 loop spans 19 amino acids. The germline gives CDR1 LNHDA, CDR2 SQIVND (reference sequence). With 5 bases clipped from V and 4 bases from J, the junction kept 16 bases outside the gene matches. CDR3 sequence reads: CASSRSPSGGTEGANVLTF. The CDR3 nucleotides read TGTGCCAGTAGTCGGTCCCCGAGCGGGGGCACGGAAGGGGCCAACGTCCTGACTTTC.

This clone was recorded many times. V gene TRBV4-1 combines with J gene TRBJ1-2, with a weak D call TRBD1 (6 bases). CDR3 size: 16 residues. Germline values: CDR1 MGHRA, CDR2 YSYEKL. Deletions cut 0 bases from V and 7 bases from J, with 18 bases between. CDR3 protein: CASSQDRDIVGVGYTF. CDR3 bases: TGCGCCAGCAGCCAAGATAGGGACATTGTAGGCGTTGGCTACACCTTC.

This sequence joins TRBV27 and TRBJ1-5; 7 nucleotides agree with TRBD1. In germline, CDR1 is MNHEY, CDR2 SMNVEV (reference sequence). The CDR3 has 17 amino acids. V dropped 2 bases and J dropped 2; count of bases not matched to a gene: 9. CDR3 loop: CASSLQGPGGGNQPQHF. Written as DNA, the CDR3 is TGTGCCAGCAGTTTACAGGGTCCAGGGGGTGGCAATCAGCCCCAGCATTTT.

The V and J genes are TRBV6-2 or TRBV6-3 and TRBJ2-3; 14 nucleotides align to TRBD2. The V and J ends lost 4 bases and 6 bases, in that order; junction bases with no gene match: 3. Germline assignment: CDR1 MNHEY and CDR2 SVGEGT. The CDR3 has 15 amino acids. Written as DNA, the CDR3 is TGTGCCAGCAGTTTGACTAGCGGGAGGGCGGATACGCAGTATTTT. Translated: CASSLTSGRADTQYF.

This chain uses TRBV6-5 with TRBJ2-2; perhaps D is TRBD1 or TRBD2 (5 bases each). The CDR3 has 13 amino acids. Trimming left V 2 bases short and J 7 bases short, with 8 bases between. From germline, CDR1 is MNHEY and CDR2 SVGAGI. This chain's CDR3 is CASSYGDGGELFF. As DNA, the CDR3 is TGTGCCAGCAGTTACGGGGACGGCGGGGAGCTGTTTTTT.

This rearrangement joins TRBV6-2 or TRBV6-3 to TRBJ1-5; D remains ambiguous. Per germline, CDR1 MNHEY and CDR2 SVGEGT. The ends were cut back, 2 bases at V and 2 bases at J, with 10 bases in the middle. The CDR3 extends over 15 amino acids. The CDR3 is CASSYGGIGNQPQHF. The CDR3 nucleotides read TGTGCCAGCAGTTACGGAGGGATAGGCAATCAGCCCCAGCATTTT.